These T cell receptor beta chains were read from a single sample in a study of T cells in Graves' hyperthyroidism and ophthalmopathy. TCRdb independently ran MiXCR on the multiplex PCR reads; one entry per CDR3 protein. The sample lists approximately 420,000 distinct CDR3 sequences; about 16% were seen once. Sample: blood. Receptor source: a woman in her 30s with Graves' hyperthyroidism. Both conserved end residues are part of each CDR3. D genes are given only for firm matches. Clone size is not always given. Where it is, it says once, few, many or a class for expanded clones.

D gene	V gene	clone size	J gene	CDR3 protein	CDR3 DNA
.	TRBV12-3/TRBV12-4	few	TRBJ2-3	CASSQRELSTDTQYF	TGTGCCAGCAGCCAACGGGAGTTAAGCACAGATACGCAGTATTTT
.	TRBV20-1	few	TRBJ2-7	CSATGRIYEQYF	TGCAGTGCTACGGGACGGATATACGAGCAGTACTTC
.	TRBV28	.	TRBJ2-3	CAGGQPSDTQYF	TGTGCCGGGGGCCAGCCATCAGATACGCAGTATTTT
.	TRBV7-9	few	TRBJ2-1	CASSLISRYSSYNEQFF	TGTGCCAGCAGCTTAATATCTCGGTATAGCTCCTACAATGAGCAGTTCTTC
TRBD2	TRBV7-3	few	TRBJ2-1	CASSSMGLADNEQFF	TGTGCCAGCAGCTCTATGGGACTAGCGGACAATGAGCAGTTCTTC
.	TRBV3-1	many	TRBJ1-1	CASSQPTGTAAFF	TGTGCCAGCAGCCAACCCACTGGTACAGCAGCTTTCTTT
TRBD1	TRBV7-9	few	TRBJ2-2	CASSARTGGEREVFTGELFF	TGTGCCAGCAGCGCCCGGACAGGGGGCGAGCGGGAGGTGTTCACCGGGGAGCTGTTTTTT
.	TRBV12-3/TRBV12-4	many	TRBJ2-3	CASSSSPLADTQYF	TGTGCCAGCAGTTCCAGCCCCCTAGCGGATACGCAGTATTTT
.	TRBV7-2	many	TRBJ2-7	CASSLGSGVAYEQYF	TGTGCCAGCAGCTTAGGATCAGGGGTAGCCTACGAGCAGTACTTC
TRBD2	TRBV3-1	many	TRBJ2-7	CASSLAGGNYEQYF	TGTGCCAGCAGCCTAGCGGGAGGCAACTACGAGCAGTACTTC
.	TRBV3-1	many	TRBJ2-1	CASSLKGGSDEQFF	TGTGCCAGCAGCCTCAAGGGGGGATCCGATGAGCAGTTCTTC
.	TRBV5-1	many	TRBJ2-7	CASSLGTGEEQYF	TGTGCCAGCAGTTTGGGGACGGGGGAAGAGCAGTACTTC
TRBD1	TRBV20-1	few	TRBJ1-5	CSAGQGANQPQHF	TGCAGTGCTGGCCAGGGGGCCAATCAGCCCCAGCATTTT
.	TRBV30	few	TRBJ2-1	CAWGGGSFTYNEQFF	TGTGCCTGGGGAGGAGGGAGTTTCACCTACAATGAGCAGTTCTTC
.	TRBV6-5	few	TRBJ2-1	CASSYSTGTAGNEQFF	TGTGCCAGCAGTTACTCCACCGGGACCGCGGGGAATGAGCAGTTCTTC
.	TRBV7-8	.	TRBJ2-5	CASSRPSTGTTEETQYF	TGTGCCAGCAGCCGCCCCTCAACCGGGACAACAGAAGAGACCCAGTACTTC
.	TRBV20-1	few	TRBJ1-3	CSAGGRGSGNTIYF	TGCAGTGCCGGTGGACGGGGCTCTGGAAACACCATATATTTT
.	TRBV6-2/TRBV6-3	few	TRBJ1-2	CASSQDWANYGYTF	TGTGCCAGCAGTCAGGACTGGGCTAACTATGGCTACACCTTC
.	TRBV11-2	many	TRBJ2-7	CASSHGPDEQYF	TGTGCCAGCAGCCATGGACCGGACGAGCAGTACTTC
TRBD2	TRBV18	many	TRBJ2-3	CASSQGLAGTTDTQYF	TGTGCCAGCTCACAGGGACTAGCGGGAACCACAGATACGCAGTATTTT
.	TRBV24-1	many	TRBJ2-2	CATSLQGTGELFF	TGTGCCACCAGTCTCCAGGGCACCGGGGAGCTGTTTTTT
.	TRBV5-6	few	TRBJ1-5	CASSLQTDSNQPQHF	TGTGCCAGCAGCTTACAGACAGATAGCAATCAGCCCCAGCATTTT